This paragraph reports one T cell receptor (beta chain). Its antigen is currently unknown. The entry originates in a study of identical twins. TCRdb called the 5' RACE reads again in MiXCR, with one record for every CDR3 protein. The sample shows 500,000 or so distinct CDR3 sequences, roughly a fifth of them seen only once. Regarding the study as a whole: It was out-of-frame TCR alpha sharing in monozygotic twins that models underestimated.

V shed 7 bases, J shed 4 bases, and the junction held 6 bases outside the gene matches. This CDR3 region has 14 residues. Looked up from germline, CDR1 is SGHRS and CDR2 is YFSETQ. The sample was also reused in another study, on T cells expressing NK-cell markers.

The sequence was obtained from a woman under 30 in good health. The chain recombines TRBV5-1 with TRBJ2-2; 8 bases map to TRBD2. The material sequenced was CD4+ T cells sorted from blood. The CDR3 nucleotides read TGCGCCAGCTCACAACTAGCGGCCACCGGGGAGCTGTTTTTT. Its protein product is CASSQLAATGELFF.